This TCR beta chain was documented in a study of T cells expressing NK-cell markers. Using the 5' RACE reads, TCRdb records one entry per CDR3 protein without DNA. Seen in this sample are 200,000 to 300,000 distinct CDR3 sequences; the ten most common clones hold under 0.5%. This CDR3 has 15 amino acids. Germline V gene lookup returns CDR1 MNHEY and CDR2 SMNVEV (reference sequence). This sequence originates from a man between 18 and 29 years old in good health. Sequences were obtained from blood T cells: a sorted CD56 or NKG2C T cell subset, CD4+ or CD8+ T cells, or bulk PBMC T cells (not recorded which). V gene TRBV27 combines with J gene TRBJ2-1. CDR3 sequence: CASRDGRGPYNEQFF.